This entry lists 9 T cell receptor beta chains sequenced from one sample in a study of blood T cell repertoires in COVID-19. Sequencing was performed with immunoSEQ multiplex PCR; in TCRdb, only in-frame clones are kept and a portion is missing. The sample holds some 300,000 clones, around 89% seen once. The sequenced material came from peripheral blood. These receptors were taken from a woman in her forties or fifties with COVID-19, enrolled during active disease.

DNA for the CDR3: TGTGCCAGCACCCGGGGAGGGGGCTATGGCTACACCTTC. Protein product: CASTRGGGYGYTF. J is TRBJ1-2 and V is TRBV28; TRBD1 is a possible D gene (6 bases). V shed 7 bases and J shed 4 bases, with 13 bases lying between them. The CDR3 spans 13 residues. In germline, CDR1 is MDHEN, CDR2 SYDVKM.

This chain links TRBV5-1 with TRBJ1-4; the match to TRBD1 covers 7 bases. Germline V gives CDR1 SGHRS, CDR2 YFSETQ. Unmatched junction bases numbered 4, after V lost 4 bases and J lost 7 bases. The CDR3 consists of 13 residues. CDR3: CASSPGTVEKLFF. CDR3 sequence (DNA): TGCGCCAGCAGCCCGGGGACAGTTGAAAAACTGTTTTTT.

CDR3: CASKTQGASNQPQHF. CDR3 nucleotide sequence: TGTGCCAGCAAGACTCAGGGGGCAAGCAATCAGCCCCAGCATTTT. The rearrangement links TRBV2 to TRBJ1-5; 8 bases agree with TRBD1. The V gene end was trimmed by 7 bases and the J gene end by 1 base; junction bases not matched to a gene: 6. Germline V gene sequence: CDR1 SNHLY, CDR2 FYNNEI. This CDR3 region has 15 residues.

The chain is built from TRBV3-1 (or the pseudogene TRBV3-2) and TRBJ1-3; possibly TRBD1 for D (5 bases). The CDR3 length is 17 residues. Germline CDR1 and CDR2: LGHDT and YNNKEL (reference sequence). V was pared by 2 bases and J by 3 bases, with 17 bases between. CDR3 amino acids: CASSQSRGGTDGNTIYF. CDR3 DNA: TGTGCCAGCAGCCAAAGTCGGGGGGGGACTGATGGAAACACCATATATTTT.

J is TRBJ2-2 and V is TRBV5-8, with D unresolved. Germline V gene lookup returns CDR1 SGHTS and CDR2 YDEGEE. CDR3 length: 13 residues. V was shortened by 2 bases and J by 4 bases, with 6 bases between the two germline ends. This chain's CDR3 is CASSFTGTGELFF. The CDR3 DNA reads as TGTGCCAGCAGCTTTACGGGCACCGGGGAGCTGTTTTTT.

This clone was recorded only once. The genes are TRBV30 and TRBJ2-2, with D tentatively TRBD1 (5 bases). Germline CDR1 and CDR2: GTSNPN and SVGIG (reference sequence). This CDR3 contains 15 residues. V lost 1 base to trimming and J lost 3 bases, with 12 bases between them. CDR3 DNA: TGTGCCTGGAGTGGTCACAGGAGTTACACCGGGGAGCTGTTTTTT. Amino acids: CAWSGHRSYTGELFF.

V is TRBV12-3 or TRBV12-4 and J is TRBJ2-7; D is undetermined. CDR3 length equals 11 residues. The germline V and J ends were trimmed by 3 bases and 5 bases, with 5 bases remaining between them. CDR3 DNA: TGTGCCAGCAGTTTTATCCACGAGCAGTACTTC. It translates to CASSFIHEQYF.

The chain is built from TRBV24-1 and TRBJ1-2, with 7 bases that match TRBD1. From germline, CDR1 is KGHDR and CDR2 SFDVKD. Germline trimming cut 4 bases from V and 5 bases from J; bases unmatched to any gene: 6. The CDR3 length is 14 residues. Written as DNA, the CDR3 is TGTGCCACCAGTGACCCCGGGACAGCATATGGCTACACCTTC. Translation: CATSDPGTAYGYTF.

The J gene is TRBJ2-5, the V gene TRBV5-4; 8 bases line up with TRBD2. The length of the CDR3 is 13 residues. Looked up from germline, CDR1 is SGHNT and CDR2 is YYREEE (reference sequence). V lost 2 bases and J lost 3; bases outside the gene matches: 0. CDR3 sequence reads: CASSLLAEETQYF. The DNA for the CDR3 is TGTGCCAGCAGCTTACTAGCGGAAGAGACCCAGTACTTC.